Listed below are T cell receptor beta chains from one sample, sequenced in a study of early T cells in non-severe SARS-CoV-2 infection. TCRdb re-derived calls from the 5' RACE reads in MiXCR, one entry per CDR3 protein. The table lists approximately 23,000 distinct CDR3 sequences, approximately 4.6% of them singletons, with 3.5% to 4.5% in the top ten. The sample was whole blood. The receptors originated from an adult who was a healthcare worker with PCR-confirmed SARS-CoV-2 infection or an uninfected control (not recorded which). Both conserved end residues are part of each CDR3. D genes are given only for firm matches. Part of the rows lack a size; the others show once, few, many or a class for expanded clones.

j_call,v_call,clone_size,d_call,cdr3_aa,cdr3_nt
TRBJ1-1,TRBV5-6,many,TRBD1,CASSWTGDTEAFF,TGTGCCAGCAGCTGGACAGGGGACACTGAAGCTTTCTTT
TRBJ2-7,TRBV11-2,few,TRBD1,CASSSSGGREQYF,TGTGCCAGCAGCTCGTCAGGGGGCAGGGAGCAGTACTTC
TRBJ1-1,TRBV6-1,many,TRBD1,CASSVQGVGTEAFF,TGTGCCAGCAGTGTGCAGGGGGTAGGGACTGAAGCTTTCTTT
TRBJ2-1,TRBV9,many,.,CASSVDGGTSNEQFF,TGTGCCAGCAGCGTAGACGGCGGGACCAGCAATGAGCAGTTCTTC
TRBJ2-3,TRBV24-1,many,.,CATSAGKGGYTDTQYF,TGTGCCACCAGTGCGGGAAAAGGGGGTTACACAGATACGCAGTATTTT
TRBJ1-1,TRBV5-1,many,TRBD1,CASSPTRGSDTEAFF,TGCGCCAGCAGCCCGACCAGGGGGTCGGACACTGAAGCTTTCTTT
TRBJ2-5,TRBV7-2,many,.,CASSLGAAENPQETQYF,TGTGCCAGCAGCTTAGGGGCAGCGGAAAACCCTCAAGAGACCCAGTACTTC
TRBJ1-2,TRBV4-1,many,TRBD1,CASSQVGGRENGYTF,TGCGCCAGCAGCCAAGTAGGGGGCAGGGAAAATGGCTACACCTTC
TRBJ1-1,TRBV20-1,many,.,CSAKPTVNTEAFF,TGCAGTGCTAAACCAACCGTGAACACTGAAGCTTTCTTT
TRBJ2-2,TRBV27,few,.,CASSSPSTGRYTGELFF,TGTGCCAGCAGTTCCCCTTCGACAGGGAGGTACACCGGGGAGCTGTTTTTT
TRBJ1-4,TRBV7-2,many,TRBD1,CASRPPGQSNEKLFF,TGTGCCAGCAGACCTCCGGGACAGAGTAATGAAAAACTGTTTTTT
TRBJ2-6,TRBV2,many,.,CASSGPQIGGANVLTF,TGTGCCAGCAGTGGCCCCCAAATTGGTGGGGCCAACGTCCTGACTTTC
TRBJ2-3,TRBV5-5,many,TRBD2,CASSFLDSGGASYTQYF,TGTGCCAGCAGCTTCCTAGATAGCGGGGGGGCCTCGTATACGCAGTATTTT
TRBJ2-3,TRBV11-1,.,.,CASSFWGEQYF,TGTGCCAGCAGCTTTTGGGGAGAGCAGTATTTT
TRBJ1-2,TRBV6-6,many,TRBD1,CASSYDGTGYGYTF,TGTGCCAGCAGTTACGACGGGACAGGGTATGGCTACACCTTC
TRBJ2-5,TRBV5-4,.,.,CASSFEAETQYF,TGTGCCAGCAGCTTCGAGGCAGAGACCCAGTACTTC
TRBJ2-2,TRBV6-4,many,.,CASSRDANTGELFF,TGTGCCAGCAGTCGAGACGCGAACACCGGGGAGCTGTTTTTT
TRBJ1-2,TRBV6-5,many,.,CASSYISGRGYFGYTF,TGTGCCAGCAGTTACATATCAGGGAGGGGTTATTTTGGCTACACCTTC
TRBJ2-1,TRBV6-5,.,.,CASKIGNEQFF,TGTGCCAGCAAAATAGGTAATGAGCAGTTCTTC
TRBJ2-1,TRBV29-1,.,.,CSVANNEQFF,TGCAGCGTTGCTAACAATGAGCAGTTCTTC
TRBJ2-1,TRBV29-1,many,TRBD1,CSAAGQGLRGEQFF,TGCAGCGCCGCCGGACAGGGGCTCAGGGGTGAGCAGTTCTTC
TRBJ2-1,TRBV29-1,.,.,CSALRQGGNEQFF,TGCAGCGCTCTACGGCAGGGGGGGAATGAGCAGTTCTTC
TRBJ2-7,TRBV12-3/TRBV12-4,many,TRBD2,CASRPEGLAGHRYEQYF,TGTGCCAGCAGACCCGAGGGACTAGCGGGCCACCGGTACGAGCAGTACTTC
TRBJ2-5,TRBV5-1,few,TRBD2,CASSLGLAGLIQETQYF,TGCGCCAGCAGCTTGGGGCTAGCGGGATTGATCCAAGAGACCCAGTACTTC
TRBJ2-5,TRBV3-1,many,.,CASSHSAAGGETQYF,TGTGCCAGCAGCCACTCAGCGGCTGGGGGCGAGACCCAGTACTTC
TRBJ2-1,TRBV12-3/TRBV12-4,many,.,CASSLTYEQFF,TGTGCCAGCAGTTTAACATATGAGCAGTTCTTC
TRBJ2-2,TRBV19,.,.,CASSWAFANTGELFF,TGTGCCAGTAGTTGGGCGTTCGCGAACACCGGGGAGCTGTTTTTT
TRBJ2-1,TRBV28,few,TRBD1,CASSFRTGRIYNEQFF,TGTGCCAGCAGTTTCAGGACAGGGAGGATTTACAATGAGCAGTTCTTC